The subject of this entry is one TCR beta chain. Regarding time point: patch test 2, 6 weeks after DPC sensitization. The treatment: therapeutic diphenylcyclopropenone sensitization with weekly scalp DPC. Donors were 18 to 70-year-old alopecia patients suitable for DPC. The data derive from a study of human T cells and chemical hapten exposure. Turning to the study itself: The patch tests put 0.01% DPC on the skin of the upper back and were read 6 days later.

MiXCR, run by TCRdb on the RACE reads, gives a single entry per CDR3 protein. The table includes roughly 380,000 distinct CDR3 sequences, more than 5% detected once. Trimming took 3 bases from V and 5 from J; bases not matched to a gene: 9. CDR3 size: 15 residues. Germline CDR1 DFQATT, CDR2 SNEGSKA (reference sequence). The sample here was whole blood, taken in connection with sensitization to the hapten diphenylcyclopropenone (DPC). This sequence was found in a woman aged 18-29 years with alopecia areata. Some clones in this sample may be carry-over from other donors' samples. The chain uses TRBV20-1 and TRBJ1-5; 8 bases map to TRBD1. The CDR3 is CSASGGTGLDQPQHF. The CDR3 region has the DNA TGCAGTGCTAGTGGGGGGACAGGTCTTGATCAGCCCCAGCATTTT.